A single sample is the source of the 3 T cell receptor beta chains below, sequenced in a study of CD8 T cells in Susac syndrome. An amount of RNA that ranged from roughly 0.5 to 1 ug was reverse transcribed with random hexamers. TCRdb re-called the immunoSEQ multiplex PCR reads through MiXCR, storing one row per CDR3 protein. The sample lists a few hundred thousand distinct CDR3 sequences; just over 90% were seen once. Sequenced: CD4+ T cells from PBMCs. These receptors were collected from a human donor with multiple sclerosis.

The chain is built from TRBV12-3 or TRBV12-4 and TRBJ2-5; TRBD1 is a possible D gene (7 bases). The CDR3 contains 16 residues. With 0 bases removed from V and 6 bases from J, the gap between germline ends came to 17 bases. The CDR3 loop is CASSLAGGGGEKTQYF. The CDR3 bases are TGTGCCAGCAGTTTAGCCGGAGGAGGGGGCGAGAAGACCCAGTACTTC.

The chain has TRBV27 and TRBJ1-6; D unclear. CDR1 and CDR2 (germline): MNHEY, SMNVEV (reference sequence). The germline V and J ends were trimmed by 5 bases and 1 base, with 18 bases remaining between them. The CDR3 extends over 18 amino acids. The CDR3 here is CASSPQDRRGSYNSPLHF. For the CDR3, the DNA is TGTGCCAGCAGTCCGCAGGACCGCCGGGGATCCTATAATTCACCCCTCCACTTT.

The chain couples TRBV5-1 to TRBJ2-1, with 11 bases fitting TRBD2. Trimming at V came to 3 bases and at J to 4 bases, leaving 9 bases not matched to a gene. This CDR3 spans 17 amino acids. Germline-derived CDR1 and CDR2 are SGHRS and YFSETQ. Written as DNA, the CDR3 is TGCGCCAGCAGCTCCCGTGCTAGCGGGGGGCAGTACAATGAGCAGTTCTTC. Protein: CASSSRASGGQYNEQFF. Based on the CDR3 plus reference TRBV5-1 and TRBJ2-1, the full variable domain is KAGVTQTPRYLIKTRGQQVTLSCSPISGHRSVSWYQQTPGQGLQFLFEYFSETQRNKGNFPGRFSGRQFSNSRSEMNVSTLELGDSALYLCASSSRASGGQYNEQFFGPGTRLTVL.